This T cell receptor beta chain was profiled in a study of blood T cell repertoires in COVID-19. The wider study: There were acute and convalescent COVID-19 samples, and they came from the United States, Italy and Spain. PBMCs, B-cell-depleted T cells, or T cells were the source of the cDNA or gDNA that made up the material.

Germline V CDR1 and CDR2: SQVTM, ANQGSEA. V was trimmed by 4 bases and J by 1 base, leaving 13 bases between them. The CDR3 runs to 14 residues. Study processing details: Quantification of nucleated cells was approximated via reference gene primer amplification. Generated by immunoSEQ multiplex PCR, the TCRdb table keeps only in-frame clones and is missing some. D and trimming were read from the DNA, whereas the V and J calls and clone size are those reported in that table. There are some 64,000 clones in the sample; roughly 76% occur only once, and less than 6% lies in the top ten. Sequences were obtained from peripheral blood. The TCR comes from a human donor in a cohort sampled during active COVID-19. The V gene is TRBV29-1, the J gene TRBJ1-1; D not resolved. The DNA of the CDR3 is TGCAGCGTTGTTAGAAGGCAGGCGAACACTGAAGCTTTCTTT. It codes for CSVVRRQANTEAFF.